The 24 T cell receptor beta chains listed next were all sequenced from one sample in a study of CD8+ T cells in alopecia areata. The sequencing template was cDNA reverse transcribed from extracted RNA. The repertoire was sequenced with immunoSEQ multiplex PCR; TCRdb's copy has only in-frame clones and lacks some. The sample contains approximately 280,000 clones, roughly 60% of which appear only once. Treatment denoted: oral pan-JAK inhibitor, 5-10 mg twice daily. This specimen consisted of CD4+ T cells sorted from blood, obtained at week 24, from a patient treated with tofacitinib. All receptors come from a human donor with alopecia areata.

The rearrangement links TRBV27 to TRBJ1-2; no clear D gene. V was trimmed by 5 bases and J by 4 bases, leaving 11 bases between them. Germline V gives CDR1 MNHEY, CDR2 SMNVEV (reference sequence). This CDR3 is 13 amino acids long. The CDR3 region is CASSPLGSYGYTF. The CDR3 bases are TGTGCCAGCAGTCCACTTGGGAGCTATGGCTACACCTTC.

This chain joins TRBV27 and TRBJ2-7, with unresolved D. Trimming removed 7 bases from V and 8 bases from J, with 15 bases in between. The CDR3 consists of 12 residues. Germline assignment: CDR1 MNHEY and CDR2 SMNVEV (reference sequence). The DNA of the CDR3 is TGTGCCAGCACCAGCGTGAGCCCCAAGCAGTACTTC. This codes for CASTSVSPKQYF.

The chain links TRBV5-1 to TRBJ2-4, with D tentatively TRBD1 (5 bases). Trimming took off 3 bases at V and 6 bases at J, with 16 bases between the two ends. Germline V lookup: CDR1 SGHRS, CDR2 YFSETQ. This CDR3 has 15 amino acids. Written as DNA, the CDR3 is TGCGCCAGCAGCTCGTCTCCAAGTCAGGGAAACATTCAGTACTTC. Translation gives CASSSSPSQGNIQYF.

The chain combines TRBV2 with TRBJ2-5; D is uncertain. CDR3 length: 11 residues. V was clipped by 2 bases and J by 5 bases, with 3 bases between them. In germline, CDR1 is SNHLY, CDR2 FYNNEI. The CDR3 here is CASSEFETQYF. In nucleotides, the CDR3 is TGTGCCAGCAGTGAATTCGAGACCCAGTACTTC.

The rearrangement links TRBV2 to TRBJ2-5; D remains unclear. Deletions cut 2 bases from V and 2 bases from J, with 15 bases between. Germline values: CDR1 SNHLY, CDR2 FYNNEI. The CDR3 has 16 residues. The CDR3 sequence: CASSESRSRVQETQYF. The CDR3, as DNA: TGTGCCAGCAGTGAATCTAGGAGCCGGGTTCAAGAGACCCAGTACTTC. Complete variable domain (other parts from reference TRBV2 and TRBJ2-5): EPEVTQTPSHQVTQMGQEVILRCVPISNHLYFYWYRQILGQKVEFLVSFYNNEISEKSEIFDDQFSVERPDGSNFTLKIRSTKLEDSAMYFCASSESRSRVQETQYFGPGTRLLVL.

The sample holds a few counts of this clone. This chain connects TRBV27 to TRBJ2-7; possibly TRBD1 or TRBD2 for D (5 bases each). Germline CDR1 is MNHEY and CDR2 is SMNVEV (reference sequence). CDR3 length: 15 amino acids. V was trimmed by 2 bases and J by 3 bases, leaving 14 bases between them. Written as DNA, the CDR3 is TGTGCCAGCAGTTTAAGATCTGGGACGCTCTACGAGCAGTACTTC. Translated, it gives CASSLRSGTLYEQYF.

V and J are TRBV27 and TRBJ1-5, with 9 bases identical to TRBD1. Germline CDR1 MNHEY, CDR2 SMNVEV (reference sequence). The CDR3 has 15 amino acids. After removal of 8 bases from V and 3 bases from J, the junction contained 8 bases not matched to a gene. The DNA for the CDR3 is TGTGCCAGCCGAAGGACAGGGGCGACCAATCAGCCCCAGCATTTT. This translates into CASRRTGATNQPQHF.

On this clone itself: This sample also contains other DNA sequences that code for the same CDR3. The chain couples TRBV5-6 to TRBJ2-7; D remains unclear. CDR1 SGHDT and CDR2 YYEEEE come from the germline V gene. Trimming left V 1 base short and J 3 bases short, with 5 bases between. CDR3 size: 12 residues. Here the CDR3 reads CASSLTSYEQYF. The CDR3 DNA follows: TGTGCCAGCAGCTTGACAAGCTACGAGCAGTACTTC.

The V and J genes are TRBV28 and TRBJ2-7, with 7 bases identical to TRBD1. The trim removed 6 bases at V and 4 bases at J, leaving 12 bases unmatched. The CDR3 runs 15 residues. The germline gives CDR1 MDHEN, CDR2 SYDVKM. CDR3 protein: CASRKTTGPAYEQYF. In DNA, the CDR3 is TGTGCCAGCAGGAAGACGACAGGGCCCGCTTACGAGCAGTACTTC.

This clone turned up a few times. This rearrangement joins TRBV7-9 to TRBJ2-7, with 8 bases that match TRBD1. This CDR3 spans 15 amino acids. In germline, CDR1 is SEHNR, CDR2 FQNEAQ (reference sequence). Losses at the gene ends were 3 bases for V and 6 bases for J; bases not matched to a gene: 10. The CDR3 here is CASSLDGQGRVEQYF. In DNA form, the CDR3 reads TGTGCCAGCAGCTTGGACGGACAGGGTAGGGTCGAGCAGTACTTC.

The genes are TRBV13 and TRBJ2-7; the match to TRBD1 covers 7 bases. Germline loops: CDR1 PRHDT, CDR2 FYEKMQ (reference sequence). The junction had 9 bases not matched to a gene; V was cut back by 8 bases and J by 5 bases. The CDR3 has 13 residues. The CDR3 region is CASLRQGSHEQYF. The CDR3 coding sequence is TGTGCCAGCCTTCGACAGGGAAGCCACGAGCAGTACTTC.

V gene TRBV2 combines with J gene TRBJ1-2, with 8 bases lining up with TRBD1. Germline V gene data show CDR1 as SNHLY and CDR2 as FYNNEI. With V trimmed by 4 bases and J by 8 bases, 6 bases remained unmatched. The length of the CDR3 is 13 residues. CDR3 nucleotides: TGTGCCAGCAGTGGCCAGGGGGCAGGGGGCTACACCTTC. Translated, it gives CASSGQGAGGYTF. The variable domain in full, with the rest retrieved from reference TRBV2 and TRBJ1-2, is EPEVTQTPSHQVTQMGQEVILRCVPISNHLYFYWYRQILGQKVEFLVSFYNNEISEKSEIFDDQFSVERPDGSNFTLKIRSTKLEDSAMYFCASSGQGAGGYTFGSGTRLTVV.

This clone was seen only once. The chain recombines TRBV30 with TRBJ1-5; the D gene is possibly TRBD1 (6 bases). This CDR3 is built from 15 residues. V dropped 3 bases and J dropped 7 bases, with 19 bases sitting between them. In germline, CDR1 is GTSNPN, CDR2 SVGIG (reference sequence). As DNA, the CDR3 is TGTGCCTGGAGCTACAGCGACAGGTTGAGGCAGCCCCAGCATTTT. Amino acid sequence: CAWSYSDRLRQPQHF.

A remark on this clone: A much larger clone lies one base from this, so it may be a read error. The chain couples TRBV14 to TRBJ2-7, with D perhaps matching TRBD1 (5 bases). The germline V gene has CDR1 SGHDN and CDR2 FVKESK. The CDR3 is 12 residues long. Trimming shortened V by 5 bases and J by 4 bases, and 9 bases separated the two germline ends. DNA for the CDR3: TGTGCCAGCAGCTTAGGGGCTTACGAGCAGTACTTC. Translated: CASSLGAYEQYF.

This clone showed up just a few times. The chain is built from TRBV5-1 and TRBJ1-6; weak D call: TRBD1 (6 bases). CDR1 is SGHRS and CDR2 is YFSETQ in the germline V gene. Trimming took 4 bases from V and 9 from J, leaving 17 bases between them. The CDR3 runs 15 residues. The CDR3 sequence: CASSPRAGVGSPLHF. As DNA, the CDR3 is TGCGCCAGCAGCCCCCGAGCAGGGGTAGGTTCACCCCTCCACTTT.

The genes are TRBV2 and TRBJ2-7, with a tentative D call TRBD1 (5 bases). The CDR3 length is 14 residues. Trimming removed 7 bases at V and 0 bases at J, with 13 bases between. Germline CDR1 and CDR2: SNHLY and FYNNEI. CDR3 nucleotide sequence: TGTGCCAGCATCCGGCCAGGGCCCTCCTACGAGCAGTACTTC. Protein sequence: CASIRPGPSYEQYF. Together with reference TRBV2 and TRBJ2-7, the CDR3 gives the full variable domain: EPEVTQTPSHQVTQMGQEVILRCVPISNHLYFYWYRQILGQKVEFLVSFYNNEISEKSEIFDDQFSVERPDGSNFTLKIRSTKLEDSAMYFCASIRPGPSYEQYFGPGTRLTVT.

The genes are TRBV11-2 and TRBJ2-4; possibly TRBD2 for D (5 bases). Germline loops: CDR1 SGHAT, CDR2 FQNNGV. This CDR3 region has 15 residues. V lost 1 base, J lost 0 bases, and 7 bases lay in between. The CDR3 bases are TGTGCCAGCAGCTTAGGCGGGTTAGCCAAAAACATTCAGTACTTC. It codes for CASSLGGLAKNIQYF.

The rearrangement links TRBV5-1 to TRBJ2-7, with 8 bases aligning to TRBD1. Germline-derived CDR1 and CDR2 are SGHRS and YFSETQ. The CDR3 covers 15 residues. Germline trimming cut 1 base from V and 2 bases from J; bases unmatched to any gene: 5. The chain's CDR3 is CASSLQGQGTYEQYF. The CDR3 nucleotides are TGCGCCAGCAGCTTGCAAGGACAGGGAACCTACGAGCAGTACTTC.

V usage is TRBV29-1 and J usage is TRBJ1-1; D is uncertain. CDR3 length: 14 residues. Trimming cost V 6 bases and J 4 bases, with 18 bases left between them. Germline assignment: CDR1 SQVTM and CDR2 ANQGSEA. In DNA form, the CDR3 reads TGCAGCGTGTCTCCCGTACTGCGAAGCACTGAAGCTTTCTTT. It codes for CSVSPVLRSTEAFF. The whole variable domain, remainder taken from reference TRBV29-1 and TRBJ1-1, is SAVISQKPSRDICQRGTSLTIQCQVDSQVTMMFWYRQQPGQSLTLIATANQGSEATYESGFVIDKFPISRPNLTFSTLTVSNMSPEDSSIYLCSVSPVLRSTEAFFGQGTRLTVV.

A few counts support this clone. This rearrangement joins TRBV14 to TRBJ2-5; D perhaps matches TRBD2 (5 bases). V dropped 1 base and J dropped 6 bases, with 12 bases sitting between them. The CDR3 has 14 residues. The V gene's germline CDR1 is SGHDN and CDR2 FVKESK. The CDR3 DNA is TGTGCCAGCAGCCAAGGAGGGATCAGGAAGACCCAGTACTTC. It encodes CASSQGGIRKTQYF.

This clone was seen more than once but under ten times. V and J are TRBV7-9 and TRBJ1-1, with D tentatively TRBD1 (6 bases). The CDR3 consists of 13 residues. V gave up 0 bases and J gave up 8 bases, with 10 bases separating them. Germline CDR1 is SEHNR and CDR2 is FQNEAQ (reference sequence). CDR3 residues: CASSLAGAVEAFF. CDR3 DNA: TGTGCCAGCAGCTTAGCGGGGGCGGTGGAAGCTTTCTTT.

The J gene is TRBJ2-5, the V gene TRBV30; 8 nucleotides agree with TRBD1. There are 13 residues in the CDR3. The ends lost 5 bases at V and 2 bases at J; junction bases unmatched: 4. Per the germline V gene, CDR1 is GTSNPN and CDR2 is SVGIG (reference sequence). CDR3 bases: TGTGCCTGGGAAAGGGACAGGCAAGAGACCCAGTACTTC. Its translation is CAWERDRQETQYF.

This clone has a handful of counts. The V call is TRBV11-1, the J call TRBJ1-6; 10 positions match TRBD1. The CDR3 covers 15 residues. Germline-derived CDR1 and CDR2 are SGHAT and FQDESV (reference sequence). The J segment lost 8 bases and the V segment lost 5 bases, leaving 6 bases of the junction unmatched. The CDR3 coding sequence is TGTGCCAGCAGCCCCCGGGACAGGGGCTATTCACCCCTCCACTTT. Translation gives CASSPRDRGYSPLHF.

The rearrangement uses TRBV6-5 and TRBJ1-1, with TRBD1 as a possible D gene (5 bases). The CDR3 sequence is 13 residues long. Trimming took off 9 bases at V and 4 bases at J, with 15 bases between the two ends. Germline V gene sequence: CDR1 MNHEY, CDR2 SVGAGI. CDR3 nucleotide sequence: TGTGCCAGGGGGCCAGGGAATTGCACTGAAGCTTTCTTT. Amino acids: CARGPGNCTEAFF.